This T cell receptor (beta chain) was obtained from a study of cytomegalovirus exposure and HLA in healthy donors. PCR employed 60 Vbeta and 13 Jbeta primers. The data were produced by immunoSEQ multiplex PCR, yet TCRdb's version contains in-frame clones alone and is incomplete. The table records fewer than 200,000 clones, approximately 80% of them present only once. The CDR3 consists of 11 residues. The V and J ends lost 3 bases and 13 bases, in that order; junction bases with no gene match: 5. Germline loops: CDR1 LNHDA, CDR2 SQIVND (reference sequence). V and J are TRBV19 and TRBJ2-7; 8 positions match TRBD2. The receptor was derived from a woman in her forties or fifties in good health and CMV-seronegative. Specimen: PBMCs. The CDR3 is CASSIGTREYF. CDR3 nucleotides: TGTGCCAGTAGTATTGGGACTAGGGAATACTTC.